In this sample, the clone carrying this T cell receptor beta chain turned up once. TCR beta was sequenced from blood CD8+ and CD4+ T cells. Through negative isolation, CD4+ and CD8+ T cells were obtained, while TEMRA cells were enriched using FACS. This record comes from a study of CD8 T cells in Susac syndrome. It was with random hexamers that roughly 0.45 to 1 ug RNA was reverse transcribed. Amplification of TCR beta CDR3 used immunoSEQ multiplex PCR across 54 Vbeta and 13 Jbeta. Each CDR3 protein gets one entry after TCRdb re-called the immunoSEQ multiplex PCR reads with MiXCR. Counted here are about 70,000 distinct CDR3 sequences, approximately 96% occurring once; the ten biggest clones make up 0.1% to 0.12%. CDR1 is LGHNA and CDR2 is YSLEER in the germline V gene. Trimming removed 3 bases at V and 7 bases at J, with 17 bases between. The CDR3 contains 15 residues.

The sequenced sample was CD4+ T cells from PBMCs. V gene TRBV4-3 combines with J gene TRBJ2-3; a weak D match, TRBD1 (6 bases). The TCR was taken from a human donor with multiple sclerosis. CDR3 DNA sequence: TGCGCCAGCAGCCAGTACTTTGGGGGCGAGTATACGCAGTATTTT. Its protein is CASSQYFGGEYTQYF.